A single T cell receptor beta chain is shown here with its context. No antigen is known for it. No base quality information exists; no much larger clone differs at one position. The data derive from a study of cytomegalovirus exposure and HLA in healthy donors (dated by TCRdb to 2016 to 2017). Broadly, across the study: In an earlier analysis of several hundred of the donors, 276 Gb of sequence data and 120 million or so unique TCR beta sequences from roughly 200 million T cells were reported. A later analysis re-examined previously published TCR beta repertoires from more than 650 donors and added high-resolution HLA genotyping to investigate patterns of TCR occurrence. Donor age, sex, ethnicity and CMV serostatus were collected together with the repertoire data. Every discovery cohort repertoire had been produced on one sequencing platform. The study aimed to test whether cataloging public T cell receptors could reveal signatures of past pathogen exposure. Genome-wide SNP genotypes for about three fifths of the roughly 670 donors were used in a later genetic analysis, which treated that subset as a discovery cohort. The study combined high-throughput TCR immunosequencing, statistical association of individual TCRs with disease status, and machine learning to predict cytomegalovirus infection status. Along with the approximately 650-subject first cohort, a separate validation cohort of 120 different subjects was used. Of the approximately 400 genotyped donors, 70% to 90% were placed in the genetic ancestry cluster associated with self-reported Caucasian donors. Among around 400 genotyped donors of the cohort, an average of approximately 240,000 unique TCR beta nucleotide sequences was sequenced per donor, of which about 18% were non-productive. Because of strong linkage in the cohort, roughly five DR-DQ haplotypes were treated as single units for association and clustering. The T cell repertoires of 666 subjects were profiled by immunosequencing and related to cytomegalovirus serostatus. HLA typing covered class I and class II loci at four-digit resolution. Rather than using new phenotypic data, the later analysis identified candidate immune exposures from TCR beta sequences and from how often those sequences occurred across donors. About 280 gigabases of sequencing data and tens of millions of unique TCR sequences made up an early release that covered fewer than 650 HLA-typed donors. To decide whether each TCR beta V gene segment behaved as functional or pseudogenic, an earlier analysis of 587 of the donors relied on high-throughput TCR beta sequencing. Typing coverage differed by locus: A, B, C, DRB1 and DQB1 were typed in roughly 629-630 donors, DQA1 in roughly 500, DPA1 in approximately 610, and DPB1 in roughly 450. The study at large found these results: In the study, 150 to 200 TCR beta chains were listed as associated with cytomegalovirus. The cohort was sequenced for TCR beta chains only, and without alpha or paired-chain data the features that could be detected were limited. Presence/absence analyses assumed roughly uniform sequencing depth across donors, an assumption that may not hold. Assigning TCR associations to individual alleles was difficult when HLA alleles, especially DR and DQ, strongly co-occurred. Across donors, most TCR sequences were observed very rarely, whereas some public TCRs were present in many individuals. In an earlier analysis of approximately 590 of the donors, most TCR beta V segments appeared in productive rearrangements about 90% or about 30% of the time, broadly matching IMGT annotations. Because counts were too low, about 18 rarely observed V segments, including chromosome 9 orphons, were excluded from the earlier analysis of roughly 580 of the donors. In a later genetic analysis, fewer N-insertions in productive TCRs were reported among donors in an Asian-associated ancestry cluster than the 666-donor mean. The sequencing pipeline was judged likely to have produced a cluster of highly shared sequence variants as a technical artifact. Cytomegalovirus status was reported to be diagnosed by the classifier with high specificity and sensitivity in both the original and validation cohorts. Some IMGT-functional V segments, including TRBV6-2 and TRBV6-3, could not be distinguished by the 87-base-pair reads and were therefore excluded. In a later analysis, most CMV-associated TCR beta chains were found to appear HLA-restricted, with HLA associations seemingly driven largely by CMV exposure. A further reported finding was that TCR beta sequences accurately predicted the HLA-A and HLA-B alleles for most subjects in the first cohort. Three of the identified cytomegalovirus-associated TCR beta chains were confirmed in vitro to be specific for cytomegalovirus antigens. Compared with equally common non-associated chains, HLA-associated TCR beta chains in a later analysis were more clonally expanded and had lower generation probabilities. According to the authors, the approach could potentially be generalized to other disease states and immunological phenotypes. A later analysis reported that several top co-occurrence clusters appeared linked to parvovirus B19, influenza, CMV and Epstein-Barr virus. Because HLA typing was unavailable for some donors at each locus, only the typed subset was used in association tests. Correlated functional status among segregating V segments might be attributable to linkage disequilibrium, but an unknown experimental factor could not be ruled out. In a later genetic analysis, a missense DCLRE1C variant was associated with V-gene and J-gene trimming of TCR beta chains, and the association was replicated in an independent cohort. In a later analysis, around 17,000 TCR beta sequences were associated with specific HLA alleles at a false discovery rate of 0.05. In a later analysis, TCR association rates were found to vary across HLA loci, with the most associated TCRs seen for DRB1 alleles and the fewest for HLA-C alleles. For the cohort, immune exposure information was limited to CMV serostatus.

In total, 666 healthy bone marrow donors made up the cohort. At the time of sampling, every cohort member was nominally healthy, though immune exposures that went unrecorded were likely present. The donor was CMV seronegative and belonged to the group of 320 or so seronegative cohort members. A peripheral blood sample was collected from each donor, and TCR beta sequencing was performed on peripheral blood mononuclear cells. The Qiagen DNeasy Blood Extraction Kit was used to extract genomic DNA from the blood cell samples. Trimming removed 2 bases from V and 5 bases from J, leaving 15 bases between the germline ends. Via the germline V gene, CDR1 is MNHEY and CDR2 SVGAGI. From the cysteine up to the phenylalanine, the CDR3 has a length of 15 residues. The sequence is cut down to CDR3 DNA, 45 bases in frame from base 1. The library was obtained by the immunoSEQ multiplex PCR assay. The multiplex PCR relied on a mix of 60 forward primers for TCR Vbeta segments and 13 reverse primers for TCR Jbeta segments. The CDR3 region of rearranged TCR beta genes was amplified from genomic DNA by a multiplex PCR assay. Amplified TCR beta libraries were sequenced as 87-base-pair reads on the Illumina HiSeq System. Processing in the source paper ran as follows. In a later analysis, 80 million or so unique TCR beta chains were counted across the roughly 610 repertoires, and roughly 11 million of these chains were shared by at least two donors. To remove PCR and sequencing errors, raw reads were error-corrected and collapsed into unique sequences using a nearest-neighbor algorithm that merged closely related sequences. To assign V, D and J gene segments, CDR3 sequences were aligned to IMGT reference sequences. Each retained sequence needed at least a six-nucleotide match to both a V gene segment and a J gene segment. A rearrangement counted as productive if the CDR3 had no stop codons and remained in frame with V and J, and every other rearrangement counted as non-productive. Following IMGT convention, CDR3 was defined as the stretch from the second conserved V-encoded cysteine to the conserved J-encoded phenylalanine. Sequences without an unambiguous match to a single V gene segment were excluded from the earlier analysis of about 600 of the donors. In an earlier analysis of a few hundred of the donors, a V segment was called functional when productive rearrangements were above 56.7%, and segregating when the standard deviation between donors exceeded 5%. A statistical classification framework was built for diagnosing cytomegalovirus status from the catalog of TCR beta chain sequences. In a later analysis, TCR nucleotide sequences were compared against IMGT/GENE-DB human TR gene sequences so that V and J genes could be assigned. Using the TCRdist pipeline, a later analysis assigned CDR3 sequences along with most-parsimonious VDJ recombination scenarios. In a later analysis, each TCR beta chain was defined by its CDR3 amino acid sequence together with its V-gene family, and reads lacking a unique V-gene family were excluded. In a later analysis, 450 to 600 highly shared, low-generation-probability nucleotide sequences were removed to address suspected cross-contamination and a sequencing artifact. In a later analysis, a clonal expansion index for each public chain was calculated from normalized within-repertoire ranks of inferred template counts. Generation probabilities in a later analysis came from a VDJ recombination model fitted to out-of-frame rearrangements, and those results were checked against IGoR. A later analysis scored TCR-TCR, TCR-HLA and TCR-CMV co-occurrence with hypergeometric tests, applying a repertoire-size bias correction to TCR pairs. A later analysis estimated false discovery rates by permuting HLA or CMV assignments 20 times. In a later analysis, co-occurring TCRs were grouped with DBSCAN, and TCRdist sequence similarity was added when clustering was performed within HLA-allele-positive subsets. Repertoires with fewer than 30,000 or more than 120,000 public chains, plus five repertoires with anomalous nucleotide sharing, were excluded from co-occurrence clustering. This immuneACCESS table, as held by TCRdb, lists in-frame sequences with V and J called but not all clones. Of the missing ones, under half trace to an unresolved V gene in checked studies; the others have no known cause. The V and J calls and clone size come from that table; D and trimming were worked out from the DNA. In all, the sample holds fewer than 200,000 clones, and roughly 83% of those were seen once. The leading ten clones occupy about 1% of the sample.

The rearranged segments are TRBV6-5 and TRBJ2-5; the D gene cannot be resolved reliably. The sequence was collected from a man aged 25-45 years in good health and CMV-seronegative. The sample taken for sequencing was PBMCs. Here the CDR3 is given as CASSYTAPTVETQYF. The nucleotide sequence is TGTGCCAGCAGTTACACGGCACCAACAGTGGAGACCCAGTACTTC.